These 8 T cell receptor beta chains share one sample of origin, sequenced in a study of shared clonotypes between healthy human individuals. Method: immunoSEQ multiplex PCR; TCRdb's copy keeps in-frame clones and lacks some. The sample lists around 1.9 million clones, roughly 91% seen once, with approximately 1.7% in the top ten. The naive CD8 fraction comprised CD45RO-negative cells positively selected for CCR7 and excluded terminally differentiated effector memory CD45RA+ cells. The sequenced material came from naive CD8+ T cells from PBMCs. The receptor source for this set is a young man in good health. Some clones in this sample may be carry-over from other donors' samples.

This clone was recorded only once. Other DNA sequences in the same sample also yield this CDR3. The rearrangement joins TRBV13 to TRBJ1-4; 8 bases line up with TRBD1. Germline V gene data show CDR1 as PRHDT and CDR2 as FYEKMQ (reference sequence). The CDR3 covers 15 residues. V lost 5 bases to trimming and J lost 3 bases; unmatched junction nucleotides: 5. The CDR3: CASSPRGQANEKLFF. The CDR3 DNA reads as TGTGCCAGCAGCCCCCGGGGACAGGCTAATGAAAAACTGTTTTTT.

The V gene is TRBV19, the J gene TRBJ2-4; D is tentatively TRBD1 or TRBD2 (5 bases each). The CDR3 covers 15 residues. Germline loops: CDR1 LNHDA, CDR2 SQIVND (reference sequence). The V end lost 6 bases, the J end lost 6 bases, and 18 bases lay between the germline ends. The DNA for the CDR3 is TGTGCCAGTAGCAGCAGGTCGGGACGGTCAAACATTCAGTACTTC. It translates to CASSSRSGRSNIQYF.

CDR3 nucleotide sequence: TGTGCCAGCTCACTGTCATACGGGACTAGCGGGAGGGTCTCCTACGAGCAGTACTTC. It specifies CASSLSYGTSGRVSYEQYF. This chain links TRBV18 with TRBJ2-7; 16 bases are shared with TRBD2. The CDR3 totals 19 residues. From germline, CDR1 is KGHSH and CDR2 LQKENI. The V and J ends lost 4 bases and 0 bases, in that order; junction bases with no gene match: 9.

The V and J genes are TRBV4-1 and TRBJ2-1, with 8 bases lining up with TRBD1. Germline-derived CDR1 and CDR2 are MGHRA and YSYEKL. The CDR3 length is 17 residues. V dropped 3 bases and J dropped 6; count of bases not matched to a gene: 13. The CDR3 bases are TGCGCCAGCAGCCAGACGACAGGGGTACAGATTATCAATGAGCAGTTCTTC. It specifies CASSQTTGVQIINEQFF.

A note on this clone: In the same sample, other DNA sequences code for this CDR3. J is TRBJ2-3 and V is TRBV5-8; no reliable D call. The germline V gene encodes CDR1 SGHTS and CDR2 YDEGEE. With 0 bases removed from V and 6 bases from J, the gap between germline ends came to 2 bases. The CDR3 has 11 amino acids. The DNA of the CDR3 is TGTGCCAGCAGCTTGGGGGATACGCAGTATTTT. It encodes CASSLGDTQYF.

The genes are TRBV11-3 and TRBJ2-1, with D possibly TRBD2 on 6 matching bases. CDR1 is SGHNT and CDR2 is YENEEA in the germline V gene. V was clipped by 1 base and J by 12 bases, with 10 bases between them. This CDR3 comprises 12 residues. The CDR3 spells CASSLGEAGQFF. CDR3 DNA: TGTGCCAGCAGCTTAGGTGAAGCGGGGCAGTTCTTC.

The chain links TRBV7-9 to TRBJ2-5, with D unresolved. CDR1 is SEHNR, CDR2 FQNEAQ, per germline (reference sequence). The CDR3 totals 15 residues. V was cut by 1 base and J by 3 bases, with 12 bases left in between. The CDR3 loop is CASSLGPGTKETQYF. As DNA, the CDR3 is TGTGCCAGCAGCTTAGGGCCAGGTACCAAAGAGACCCAGTACTTC.

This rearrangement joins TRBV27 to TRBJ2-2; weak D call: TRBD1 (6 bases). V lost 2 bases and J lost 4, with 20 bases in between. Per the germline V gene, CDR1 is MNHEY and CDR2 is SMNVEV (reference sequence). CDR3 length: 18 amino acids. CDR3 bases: TGTGCCAGCAGTTTAGTCTGGCGACAGGCTAGGGGCACCGGGGAGCTGTTTTTT. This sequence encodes CASSLVWRQARGTGELFF.